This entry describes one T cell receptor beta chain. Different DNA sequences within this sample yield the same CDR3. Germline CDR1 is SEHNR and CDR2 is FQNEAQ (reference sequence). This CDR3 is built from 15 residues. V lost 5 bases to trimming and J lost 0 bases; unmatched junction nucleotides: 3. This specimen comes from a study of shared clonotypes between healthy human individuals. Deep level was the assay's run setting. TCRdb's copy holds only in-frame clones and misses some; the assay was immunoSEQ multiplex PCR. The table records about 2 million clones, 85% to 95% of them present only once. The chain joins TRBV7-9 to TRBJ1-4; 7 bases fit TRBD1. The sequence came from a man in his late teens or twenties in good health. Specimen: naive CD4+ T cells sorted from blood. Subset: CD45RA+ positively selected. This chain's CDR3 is CASSPGTATNEKLFF. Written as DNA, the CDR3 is TGTGCCAGCAGCCCAGGGACAGCAACTAATGAAAAACTGTTTTTT.